This T cell receptor beta chain was found in a study of blood T cell repertoires in COVID-19 (dated by TCRdb to 2019 to 2021). At the level of the whole study: Samples from collaborators originated in the United States, Italy and Spain and spanned both the acute and convalescent phases of COVID-19. The material from the prospective study consisted of cDNA or gDNA derived from T cells, B-cell-depleted T cells, or PBMCs. Where available, HLA class I and class II types were taken from metadata supplied by the sample provider and were not determined by assay-based typing. Nearly every sample came with metadata listing a de-identified subject ID, COVID-19 status, age in years and sex. Subjects who had been exposed to COVID-19, were actively infected with it, or had recovered from it provided the deeply sampled blood TCRbeta repertoires that made up the dataset. The samples were drawn from the first 160 participants of the ongoing ImmuneRACE study and from 1,254 subjects provided by 6 global collaborators. The repertoires were released in a freely available public database intended as a resource for research on the immune response to SARS-CoV-2. The research as a whole found: The quantity of clinical and demographic metadata differed by source and by participant and was supplied without curation.

The immunoSEQ Assay, a bias-controlled multiplex PCR, was used to amplify TCRbeta CDR3 regions from genomic DNA. From the authors' description of their analysis: The number of nucleated cells in each sample was estimated by amplification of reference gene primers within the assay. Sequence reads were collapsed and filtered to measure the absolute abundance of every unique TCRbeta CDR3 rearrangement. For each sample, productive Simpson clonality was calculated as the square root of Simpson's diversity index over productive rearrangements. Not all clones reach the TCRdb copy of this immuneACCESS table, which keeps in-frame sequences only. Checked studies attribute under half of the gap to unresolved V genes and leave the rest unexplained. The D gene and trimming were derived from the DNA, and the V and J assignments and clone size from that table. Counted in this sample were some 31,000 clones; about 84% of them appeared once. Just over 3% of the sample is taken by the ten largest.

There are a few counts of this clone. Its cognate antigen has yet to be identified. The sample holds no much larger clone one base away, and base qualities are not on file. At one collaborating source in Seattle, patients were enrolled during active infection and were followed longitudinally through the course of disease. The collaborating institutions used their own protocols to collect whole blood in K2EDTA tubes. For TCRbeta analysis, collaborators shipped samples as frozen whole blood, isolated PBMCs, or DNA extracted from either of those sample types. The CDR3 measures 16 amino acids from cysteine to phenylalanine. Of all the DNA, just the CDR3 is kept, 48 bases in frame from base 1. CDR1 SGHRS and CDR2 YFSETQ are derived from the germline V gene. The junction carries 17 bases between V and J, which are trimmed by 2 bases and 2 bases respectively.

This chain is built from TRBV5-1 and TRBJ2-7; tentative D gene TRBD2, with 5 bases matching. The TCR sequence derives from a man between 65 and 85 years old with COVID-19, enrolled during active disease. The sequencing sample was made of peripheral blood. The DNA reads TGCGCCAGCAGCTTTGGGGAGTCCTCCAGGCCCTACGAGCAGTACTTC. Its product reads: CASSFGESSRPYEQYF.